The rows below give T cell receptor beta chains drawn from one sample of a study of T cells in Graves' hyperthyroidism and ophthalmopathy. TCRdb processed the multiplex PCR reads anew with MiXCR; each CDR3 protein has one entry. This sample carries fewer than 750,000 distinct CDR3 sequences, just over 45% of them seen once, and the ten largest clones take more than 7.5%. The sample was peripheral blood or thyroid tissue (not recorded which). Receptors were obtained from a woman aged 18-30 years with Graves' hyperthyroidism. CDR3s include the opening cysteine and the closing phenylalanine or tryptophan. D genes are given only for firm matches. Part of the rows lack a size; the others show once, few, many or a class for expanded clones.

abundance,j_gene,d_gene,v_gene,CDR3aa,CDR3nt
NA,TRBJ2-7,NA,TRBV5-1,CASSPLPSDVGARSYEQYF,TGCGCCAGCAGCCCCCTTCCTTCCGACGTCGGTGCCCGCTCCTACGAGCAGTACTTC
many,TRBJ1-2,TRBD1,TRBV5-4,CASSFGTENYGYTF,TGTGCCAGCAGCTTTGGGACAGAGAACTATGGCTACACCTTC
many,TRBJ2-6,NA,TRBV7-8,CASSLERFRAGANVLTF,TGTGCCAGCAGCTTAGAAAGGTTCAGGGCTGGGGCCAACGTCCTGACTTTC
many,TRBJ2-7,NA,TRBV10-3,CAITALESSCEQYF,TGTGCCATCACGGCGTTGGAGAGCTCCTGCGAGCAGTACTTC
NA,TRBJ1-6,NA,TRBV2,CASSEGLGDLHF,TGTGCCAGCAGTGAAGGGCTTGGGGACCTCCACTTT
many,TRBJ2-7,TRBD2,TRBV9,CASSVSGTSGSYEQYF,TGTGCCAGCAGCGTTTCCGGGACTAGCGGATCCTACGAGCAGTACTTC
few,TRBJ2-7,TRBD2,TRBV29-1,CSVLTSGRLYEQYF,TGCAGCGTGTTGACTAGCGGGAGACTCTACGAGCAGTACTTC
few,TRBJ2-3,NA,TRBV20-1,CSARDPRMPDTQYF,TGCAGTGCTAGAGACCCACGGATGCCAGATACGCAGTATTTT
many,TRBJ2-2,NA,TRBV7-2,CASSFGYTGELFF,TGTGCCAGCAGCTTCGGTTATACCGGGGAGCTGTTTTTT
many,TRBJ2-2,TRBD1,TRBV12-3/TRBV12-4,CASAQGAIGELFF,TGTGCCAGTGCACAGGGGGCAATCGGGGAGCTGTTTTTT
few,TRBJ1-2,TRBD1,TRBV27,CASSLSGTEGYTF,TGTGCCAGCAGTTTATCAGGGACAGAAGGCTACACCTTC
NA,TRBJ2-5,NA,TRBV20-1,CSARGDGGGTQYF,TGCAGTGCTAGAGGGGATGGTGGCGGGACCCAGTACTTC
NA,TRBJ2-5,TRBD2,TRBV7-2,CASSLSVAGRRGVTQYF,TGTGCCAGCAGCTTATCGGTAGCGGGACGTAGAGGGGTGACCCAGTACTTC
NA,TRBJ2-7,NA,TRBV29-1,CSVGKIRSSGREQYF,TGCAGCGTTGGGAAGATCCGCAGCTCTGGGAGGGAGCAGTACTTC
NA,TRBJ2-1,TRBD1,TRBV29-1,CSPADRVGNEQFF,TGCAGCCCGGCGGACAGGGTCGGCAATGAGCAGTTCTTC
many,TRBJ1-1,NA,TRBV7-8,CASSPRWSMNTEAFF,TGTGCCAGCAGCCCCCGTTGGAGCATGAACACTGAAGCTTTCTTT
many,TRBJ1-5,NA,TRBV2,CASKRVYSNQPQHF,TGTGCCAGCAAGAGGGTATATAGCAATCAGCCCCAGCATTTT
NA,TRBJ2-1,TRBD2,TRBV10-2,CASSESRRLAGTSYNEQFF,TGCGCCAGCAGTGAGTCTCGGCGACTAGCGGGAACCTCCTACAATGAGCAGTTCTTC
many,TRBJ1-2,NA,TRBV7-2,CASSPWGVLDGYTF,TGTGCCAGCAGCCCATGGGGGGTCCTGGATGGCTACACCTTC
NA,TRBJ1-1,NA,TRBV5-5,CASSLAFGGGTEAFF,TGTGCCAGCAGCTTAGCATTCGGGGGGGGCACTGAAGCTTTCTTT
few,TRBJ2-7,NA,TRBV7-3,CASSPDGGTLSYEQYF,TGTGCCAGCAGCCCGGACGGCGGGACTCTCTCCTACGAGCAGTACTTC
NA,TRBJ2-5,TRBD2,TRBV2,CASSDVGTSGRAGETQYF,TGTGCCAGCAGTGATGTAGGGACTAGCGGGAGGGCCGGTGAGACCCAGTACTTC
NA,TRBJ1-2,NA,TRBV20-1,CSARDGWQGNGYTF,TGCAGTGCTAGAGATGGTTGGCAGGGGAACGGCTACACCTTC
NA,TRBJ2-3,TRBD1,TRBV20-1,CSARDEGQNTDTQYF,TGCAGTGCTAGGGACGAGGGACAGAACACAGATACGCAGTATTTT
few,TRBJ1-2,TRBD1,TRBV29-1,CSVEDRNYGYTF,TGCAGCGTTGAGGACAGGAACTATGGCTACACCTTC
many,TRBJ1-1,TRBD1,TRBV19,CASSIGTGVSTEAFF,TGTGCCAGTAGTATCGGAACAGGGGTGAGCACTGAAGCTTTCTTT
many,TRBJ2-7,TRBD2,TRBV20-1,CSAREAGGVEQYF,TGCAGTGCTAGAGAAGCGGGAGGGGTCGAGCAGTACTTC
many,TRBJ1-4,TRBD1,TRBV25-1,CASRTGVEGSEKLFF,TGTGCCAGCAGGACAGGGGTCGAAGGGAGTGAAAAACTGTTTTTT
NA,TRBJ1-1,NA,TRBV9,CASSPAADEAFF,TGTGCCAGCAGCCCCGCCGCGGACGAAGCTTTCTTT